These T cell receptor beta chains were read from a single sample in a study of cytotoxic CD8 clonotypes in ibrutinib-treated CLL. The method was immunoSEQ multiplex PCR; TCRdb's version includes in-frame clones alone and lacks a portion of them. The sample contains tens of thousands of clones, about 70% of which appear only once. The sample in question was PBMCs, obtained after 12 months of ibrutinib treatment. These receptor sequences come from a human donor with chronic lymphocytic leukemia. The CDR3 runs from the conserved cysteine through the conserved F or W. The order of the fields is D gene, clone size, V gene, J gene, CDR3 protein, CDR3 DNA. The D gene is left open where the match is weak. Rows may omit the clone size; those that give it use once, few, many or a size class.

>TRBD1|-|TRBV7-9|TRBJ2-7
CASSLVGTGAREQYF
TGTGCCAGCAGCTTAGTCGGGACAGGGGCGAGGGAGCAGTACTTC
>TRBD1|-|TRBV19|TRBJ1-4
CASSMRRGSEKLFF
TGTGCCAGTAGTATGCGCAGGGGGAGTGAAAAACTGTTTTTT
>-|-|TRBV6-6|TRBJ2-1
CAGGKRGEYNEQFF
TGTGCCGGGGGGAAGAGAGGCGAGTACAATGAGCAGTTCTTC
>-|-|TRBV6-6|TRBJ1-1
CASSPDLEGEAFF
TGTGCCAGCAGTCCCGACTTGGAGGGTGAAGCTTTCTTT
>-|-|TRBV5-6|TRBJ2-2
CASSLRGADLFF
TGTGCCAGCAGCTTGAGGGGCGCGGATCTGTTTTTT
>-|-|TRBV7-9|TRBJ2-5
CASSFSRDWETQYF
TGTGCCAGCAGCTTTTCCAGGGACTGGGAGACCCAGTACTTC
>TRBD2|-|TRBV23-1|TRBJ2-3
CASSQLTSGSTDTQYF
TGCGCCAGCAGTCAATTGACTAGCGGGAGCACAGATACGCAGTATTTT
>-|-|TRBV6-1|TRBJ1-3
CASSDPYGQLGGNTIYF
TGTGCCAGCAGTGATCCATACGGGCAGTTAGGAGGAAACACCATATATTTT
>TRBD2|-|TRBV5-1|TRBJ2-7
CASSEASGTYEQYF
TGCGCCAGCAGTGAGGCTAGCGGGACCTACGAGCAGTACTTC
>-|-|TRBV6-6|TRBJ1-2
CASSSNYGYTF
TGTGCCAGCAGTTCTAACTATGGCTACACCTTC
>-|-|TRBV19|TRBJ2-2
CASSTSGGPTGELFF
TGTGCCAGTAGTACCTCCGGGGGCCCCACCGGGGAGCTGTTTTTT
>-|few|TRBV19|TRBJ1-1
CASSIVRGHTEAFF
TGTGCCAGTAGTATAGTTCGGGGCCACACTGAAGCTTTCTTT
>TRBD1|-|TRBV6-5|TRBJ2-7
CASSYSTGGYEQYF
TGTGCCAGCAGTTACTCGACAGGGGGCTACGAGCAGTACTTC
>-|-|TRBV30|TRBJ2-1
CAWSQSYNEQFF
TGTGCCTGGAGTCAGTCCTACAATGAGCAGTTCTTC
>TRBD1|-|TRBV6-4|TRBJ1-2
CASSPGQGAWGYTF
TGTGCCAGCAGTCCAGGACAGGGGGCTTGGGGCTACACCTTC
>-|-|TRBV29-1|TRBJ1-1
CSVEWGRLDTEAFF
TGCAGCGTTGAATGGGGCAGGTTGGACACTGAAGCTTTCTTT
>-|-|TRBV5-6|TRBJ1-1
CASSLDRGTEAFF
TGTGCCAGCAGCTTGGACCGGGGCACTGAAGCTTTCTTT
>-|-|TRBV18|TRBJ2-2
CASSLPPNTGELFF
TGTGCCAGCTCACTCCCTCCGAACACCGGGGAGCTGTTTTTT
>-|-|TRBV20-1|TRBJ2-5
CSATPGETQYF
TGCAGTGCTACCCCCGGGGAGACCCAGTACTTC
>TRBD2|-|TRBV7-2|TRBJ2-1
CASSMNAGLGDEQFF
TGTGCCAGCAGCATGAATGCGGGACTAGGGGATGAGCAGTTCTTC
>-|-|TRBV12-5|TRBJ1-4
CASSDFEKLFF
TGTGCTAGCAGTGATTTTGAAAAACTGTTTTTT
>-|-|TRBV15|TRBJ2-3
CATSRTELSTDTQYF
TGTGCCACCAGTCGTACTGAGCTTAGCACAGATACGCAGTATTTT
>-|few|TRBV19|TRBJ1-5
CASSMWDQPQHF
TGTGCCAGTAGTATGTGGGATCAGCCCCAGCATTTT
>-|once|TRBV7-8|TRBJ2-6
CASSFSLRANVLTF
TGTGCCAGCAGCTTCTCCCTCCGGGCCAACGTCCTGACTTTC
>TRBD2|-|TRBV2|TRBJ2-3
CASSYRTSTDTQYF
TGTGCCAGCAGTTACAGGACTAGCACCGATACGCAGTATTTT
>-|-|TRBV10-1|TRBJ2-1
CASSEGGPPYNEQFF
TGCGCCAGCAGTGAAGGCGGGCCTCCCTACAATGAGCAGTTCTTC
>TRBD2|-|TRBV9|TRBJ2-7
CASSVGPGLEFYEQYF
TGTGCCAGCAGCGTGGGCCCGGGACTAGAATTCTACGAGCAGTACTTC
>TRBD1|few|TRBV2|TRBJ1-1
CASSEEGAGTEAFF
TGTGCCAGCAGTGAAGAGGGGGCTGGTACTGAAGCTTTCTTT
>-|-|TRBV6-5|TRBJ2-2
CASSYSWQAAGELFF
TGTGCCAGCAGTTACTCTTGGCAGGCGGCCGGGGAGCTGTTTTTT
>-|-|TRBV30|TRBJ2-7
CAWSIADYEQYF
TGTGCCTGGAGTATCGCCGACTACGAGCAGTACTTC
>TRBD2|-|TRBV5-1|TRBJ2-5
CASSPLGTSGYQETQYF
TGCGCCAGCAGTCCCCTCGGGACTAGCGGGTACCAAGAGACCCAGTACTTC
>-|few|TRBV28|TRBJ2-7
CASRGPLYEQYF
TGTGCCAGCAGGGGACCCCTCTACGAGCAGTACTTC
>-|-|TRBV5-1|TRBJ1-4
CASSAGDGGGKLFF
TGCGCCAGCAGCGCGGGGGACGGTGGTGGAAAACTGTTTTTT
>TRBD1|-|TRBV5-5|TRBJ1-2
CASSPDRAPTYGYTF
TGTGCCAGCAGCCCGGACAGGGCACCCACCTATGGCTACACCTTC
>TRBD2|-|TRBV11-3|TRBJ2-1
CASSYRTSGRSNEQFF
TGTGCCAGCAGCTATCGGACTAGCGGGAGGAGTAATGAGCAGTTCTTC
>-|-|TRBV25-1|TRBJ2-1
CASSDFRRGTHHWDEQFF
TGTGCCAGCAGTGATTTTCGGAGAGGGACCCACCACTGGGATGAGCAGTTCTTC
>-|-|TRBV7-9|TRBJ1-2
CASSQTSYGYTF
TGTGCCAGCAGCCAAACATCCTATGGCTACACCTTC
>-|-|TRBV9|TRBJ1-3
CASSVAFASTGNTIYF
TGTGCCAGCAGCGTAGCTTTTGCCAGTACTGGAAACACCATATATTTT
>TRBD2|-|TRBV4-3|TRBJ2-3
CASSQGRGKGSGRGTDTQYF
TGCGCCAGCAGCCAAGGGAGGGGGAAGGGTAGCGGGAGGGGTACAGATACGCAGTATTTT
>-|few|TRBV19|TRBJ1-5
CASSDPGLYQPQHF
TGTGCCAGCTCCGACCCGGGGCTATATCAGCCCCAGCATTTT
>-|few|TRBV5-1|TRBJ1-3
CASSLGTSSGNTIYF
TGCGCCAGCAGCTTGGGTACGAGCTCTGGAAACACCATATATTTT
>-|-|TRBV7-2|TRBJ2-3
CASSFRGGSTDTQYF
TGTGCCAGCAGCTTCCGCGGAGGGAGCACAGATACGCAGTATTTT